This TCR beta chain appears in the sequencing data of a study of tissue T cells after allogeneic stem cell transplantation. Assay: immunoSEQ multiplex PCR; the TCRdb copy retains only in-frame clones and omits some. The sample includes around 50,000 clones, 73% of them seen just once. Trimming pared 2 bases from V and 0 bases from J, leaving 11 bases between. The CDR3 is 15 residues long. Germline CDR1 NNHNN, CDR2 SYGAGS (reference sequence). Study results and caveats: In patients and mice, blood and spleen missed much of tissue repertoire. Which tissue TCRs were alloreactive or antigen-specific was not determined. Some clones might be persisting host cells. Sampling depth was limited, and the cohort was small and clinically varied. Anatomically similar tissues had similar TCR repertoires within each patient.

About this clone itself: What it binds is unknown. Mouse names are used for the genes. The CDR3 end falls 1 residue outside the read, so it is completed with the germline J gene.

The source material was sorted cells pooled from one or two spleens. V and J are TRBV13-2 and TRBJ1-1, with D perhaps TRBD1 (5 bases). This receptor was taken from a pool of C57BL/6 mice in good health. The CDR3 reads CASGERGVANTEVFF. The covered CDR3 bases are TGTGCCAGCGGTGAACGGGGGGTTGCAAACACAGAAGTCTTC.